This record concerns one T cell receptor (beta chain) sequence. Its antigen is not identified. This entry belongs to a study of cytomegalovirus exposure and HLA in healthy donors. The PCR ran on 60 Vbeta and 13 Jbeta primers. Method: immunoSEQ multiplex PCR; TCRdb's copy keeps in-frame clones and lacks some. Of about 200,000 clones listed, 77% are singletons. Study-wide findings and caveats: V- and J-gene trimming in TCR beta was tied to a missense DCLRE1C variant by an analysis performed later.

Germline loops: CDR1 GTSNPN, CDR2 SVGIG (reference sequence). This CDR3 comprises 14 residues. V trimming: 0 bases; J trimming: 8 bases; junction bases outside the gene matches: 6. The origin of this receptor is a young woman in good health and CMV-seropositive. Sample: PBMCs. This sequence joins TRBV30 and TRBJ1-4; 7 bases agree with TRBD1. DNA of the CDR3: TGTGCCTGGAGTGTTAAGGGGGCCGACGAAAAACTGTTTTTT. Residues: CAWSVKGADEKLFF.